This entry concerns a single T cell receptor (beta chain). The data were taken from a study of blood T cell repertoires in COVID-19. About the research overall: COVID-19 samples, acute and convalescent, were from the United States, Italy and Spain. PBMCs, B-cell-depleted T cells, or T cells provided the cDNA or gDNA that made up the material.

Original processing notes: From reference gene primer amplification, estimates of nucleated cell counts were derived. TCRdb keeps only in-frame clones here, not all; method: immunoSEQ multiplex PCR. That table supplies the V and J calls and clone size; D and trimming were determined from the DNA. The data show thousands of clones, 88% seen once. Input material: peripheral blood. This TCR came from a human donor in a cohort sampled during active COVID-19.

This chain's CDR3 is CASSFQGLAGGPSYEQYF. CDR3 sequence (DNA): TGTGCCAGCAGCTTTCAGGGACTAGCGGGAGGGCCCTCCTACGAGCAGTACTTC. The rearrangement links TRBV11-2 to TRBJ2-7; 16 nucleotides match TRBD2. V lost 3 bases, J lost 0 bases, and 5 bases stayed unmatched. The CDR3 is 18 residues long. Per the germline V gene, CDR1 is SGHAT and CDR2 is FQNNGV.